A single sample is the source of the 26 T cell receptor beta chains below, sequenced in a study of T cell repertoires in cytomegalovirus infection. TCRdb reprocessed the reads with MiXCR, giving one entry per CDR3 protein. The sample has roughly 180,000 distinct CDR3 sequences; roughly 17% are singletons. The specimen sequenced was CD8+ T cells from PBMCs. These receptors came from a human donor in good health (CMV status not recorded). Some clones in this sample may be carry-over from other donors' samples.

J is TRBJ2-7 and V is TRBV29-1; the D is unclear. This CDR3 comprises 13 residues. V lost 1 base and J lost 1, with 8 bases in between. The V gene's germline CDR1 is SQVTM and CDR2 ANQGSEA. Here the CDR3 reads CSVEGAASYEQYF. In nucleotides, the CDR3 is TGCAGCGTTGAAGGGGCGGCTTCCTACGAGCAGTACTTC.

The chain joins TRBV6-2 or TRBV6-3 to TRBJ1-1, with 12 positions matching TRBD1. Losses at the gene ends were 2 bases for V and 0 bases for J; bases not matched to a gene: 10. Germline V CDR1 and CDR2: MNHEY, SVGEGT. This CDR3 is 19 amino acids long. The CDR3 region has the DNA TGTGCCAGCAGTTACCCCCCGGGACAGGGGGCTTATATGAACACTGAAGCTTTCTTT. It encodes CASSYPPGQGAYMNTEAFF.

The chain joins TRBV28 to TRBJ2-3; 7 bases are shared with TRBD1. The length of the CDR3 is 18 residues. Germline loops: CDR1 MDHEN, CDR2 SYDVKM. Germline trimming cut 1 base from V and 6 bases from J; bases unmatched to any gene: 16. CDR3 amino acids: CASSLFPLTGSGLDTQYF. The CDR3 nucleotides read TGTGCCAGCAGTTTATTCCCTTTGACAGGGAGTGGGCTCGATACGCAGTATTTT.

This clonotype was found a few times. This chain joins TRBV14 and TRBJ1-2, with 9 bases matching TRBD1. V was clipped by 1 base and J by 8 bases; unmatched bases: 8. This CDR3 has 15 amino acids. CDR1 and CDR2 (germline): SGHDN, FVKESK. Here the CDR3 reads CASSQVGDRVFGYTF. DNA for the CDR3: TGTGCCAGCAGCCAAGTCGGGGACAGGGTGTTCGGCTACACCTTC.

This clonotype has only a few counts. The chain has TRBV29-1 and TRBJ1-1; D is undetermined. This CDR3 spans 12 amino acids. The germline V gene has CDR1 SQVTM and CDR2 ANQGSEA. V lost 6 bases to trimming and J lost 5 bases, with 13 bases between them. CDR3 DNA sequence: TGCAGCGTCCCAGGCCGCGAGACTGAAGCTTTCTTT. Translation gives CSVPGRETEAFF.

On this clonotype: One junction end disagrees with the germline gene, perhaps due to a read error. The chain has TRBV18 and TRBJ1-2, with D perhaps TRBD1 (6 bases). Germline lookup yields CDR1 KGHSH and CDR2 LQKENI. CDR3 length equals 15 residues. CDR3 residues: CASSPPTVRGHGYSF. The CDR3 nucleotides read TGTGCCAGCTCACCACCGACAGTCCGGGGGCATGGCTACAGCTTC.

This rearrangement joins TRBV7-2 to TRBJ1-6; 10 nucleotides match TRBD1. The germline CDR1 and CDR2 sequences are SGHTA and FQGNSA. V gave up 3 bases and J gave up 9 bases; unmatched junction bases: 5. The CDR3 length is 15 residues. The DNA of the CDR3 is TGTGCCAGCAGCTTGGCCGGGACAGGGGTTTCACCCCTCCACTTT. It translates to CASSLAGTGVSPLHF.

A few counts support this clonotype. This rearrangement joins TRBV20-1 to TRBJ1-1, with 9 bases identical to TRBD1. J was trimmed by 3 bases and V by 7 bases; bases with no gene match: 6. Germline CDR1 and CDR2: DFQATT and SNEGSKA (reference sequence). The CDR3 has 13 residues. CDR3 coding DNA: TGCAGTGGGGATGGGACAGGGCACACTGAAGCTTTCTTT. Translated, it gives CSGDGTGHTEAFF.

This clonotype was seen many times. The V and J genes are TRBV4-3 and TRBJ1-4; 7 nucleotides line up with TRBD1. V lost 2 bases to trimming and J lost 5 bases; unmatched junction nucleotides: 11. Germline V CDR1 and CDR2: LGHNA, YSLEER. The CDR3 loop spans 17 amino acids. The CDR3 region has the DNA TGCGCCAGCAGCCAATCTTTTACGGGACAGCTAAATGAAAAACTGTTTTTT. It encodes CASSQSFTGQLNEKLFF.

This clonotype came up a few times. The V call is TRBV7-2, the J call TRBJ2-7; D is possibly TRBD1 or TRBD2 (5 bases each). CDR1 SGHTA and CDR2 FQGNSA come from the germline V gene. CDR3 length: 15 residues. With 4 bases removed from V and 4 bases from J, the gap between germline ends came to 17 bases. The CDR3 sequence is CASSSDAPGPYEQYF. CDR3 bases: TGTGCCAGCAGCTCTGATGCTCCGGGGCCGTACGAGCAGTACTTC.

This clonotype appeared a few times. This sequence joins TRBV2 and TRBJ2-2; a weak D match, TRBD2 (5 bases). The CDR3 length is 11 residues. V lost 6 bases and J lost 6, with 5 bases in between. Germline CDR1 SNHLY, CDR2 FYNNEI. CDR3 protein: CASRRAGELFF. The CDR3 DNA reads as TGTGCCAGCAGGAGGGCCGGGGAGCTGTTTTTT.

In its sample, this clonotype was seen a few times. This chain connects TRBV7-9 to TRBJ1-2; 9 bases agree with TRBD1. Germline CDR1 reads SEHNR; CDR2 reads FQNEAQ (reference sequence). Trimming took 1 base from V and 4 from J; bases not matched to a gene: 4. The CDR3 has 15 amino acids. For the CDR3, the DNA is TGTGCCAGCAGCTTAGAGACAGGGGGACTCTATGGCTACACCTTC. This translates into CASSLETGGLYGYTF. Full variable domain (outside the CDR3, taken from reference TRBV7-9 and TRBJ1-2): DTGVSQNPRHKITKRGQNVTFRCDPISEHNRLYWYRQTLGQGPEFLTYFQNEAQLEKSRLLSDRFSAERPKGSFSTLEIQRTEQGDSAMYLCASSLETGGLYGYTFGSGTRLTVV.

This clonotype was counted a few times. The V and J genes are TRBV7-6 and TRBJ2-7; weak D call: TRBD2 (7 bases). This CDR3 contains 17 residues. Germline CDR1 and CDR2: SGHVS and FNYEAQ. The ends were cut back, 4 bases at V and 1 base at J, with 20 bases in the middle. CDR3 in DNA: TGTGCCAGCAGCTATAGGGGGGGGCGGAGGAGATCCTACGAGCAGTACTTC. Encoded protein: CASSYRGGRRRSYEQYF.

The V gene is TRBV7-9, the J gene TRBJ2-7; weak D call: TRBD1 (5 bases). The CDR3 loop spans 16 amino acids. V lost 5 bases to trimming and J lost 7 bases, with 24 bases between them. Germline-derived CDR1 and CDR2 are SEHNR and FQNEAQ (reference sequence). CDR3 amino acids: CASSLPTKTQGWEQYF. The CDR3 DNA follows: TGTGCCAGCAGCCTCCCAACGAAAACTCAGGGATGGGAGCAGTACTTC. The entire variable domain, with the rest obtained from reference TRBV7-9 and TRBJ2-7, is as follows: DTGVSQNPRHKITKRGQNVTFRCDPISEHNRLYWYRQTLGQGPEFLTYFQNEAQLEKSRLLSDRFSAERPKGSFSTLEIQRTEQGDSAMYLCASSLPTKTQGWEQYFGPGTRLTVT.

The genes are TRBV19 and TRBJ2-1, with D perhaps TRBD1 or TRBD2 (5 bases each). Germline V gene data show CDR1 as LNHDA and CDR2 as SQIVND (reference sequence). V lost 7 bases and J lost 6, with 13 bases in between. The CDR3 has 13 amino acids. This chain's CDR3 is CASNPGAANEQFF. In DNA, the CDR3 is TGTGCCAGTAACCCCGGGGCAGCCAATGAGCAGTTCTTC.

This clonotype turned up a few times. The gene calls are TRBV7-3 and TRBJ2-3; TRBD1 matches at 12 bases. The CDR3 contains 16 residues. With 1 base clipped from V and 5 bases from J, the junction kept 4 bases outside the gene matches. Germline V CDR1 and CDR2: SGHTA, FQGTGA. The chain's CDR3 is CASSLIGTGGEDTQYF. The CDR3, as DNA: TGTGCCAGCAGCTTAATCGGGACAGGGGGCGAAGATACGCAGTATTTT.

This clonotype was observed a few times. The chain uses TRBV5-6 and TRBJ2-1; either TRBD1 or TRBD2 may fit D (5 bases each). CDR3 size: 13 residues. Per germline, CDR1 SGHDT and CDR2 YYEEEE. Deletions cut 9 bases from V and 5 bases from J, with 15 bases between. CDR3: CATEGTEDNEQFF. The DNA for the CDR3 is TGTGCCACCGAAGGGACGGAAGACAATGAGCAGTTCTTC.

This clonotype was seen only a few times. The V call is TRBV2, the J call TRBJ2-2; 7 bases align to TRBD1. This CDR3 spans 16 amino acids. J gave up 5 bases and V 2 bases, and 8 bases lay outside the gene matches. Looked up from germline, CDR1 is SNHLY and CDR2 is FYNNEI. Written as DNA, the CDR3 is TGTGCCAGCAGTGAATTTGACAGGGTGGCGACCGGGGAGCTGTTTTTT. Translation: CASSEFDRVATGELFF.

The rearrangement joins TRBV7-2 to TRBJ1-1; 7 nucleotides line up with TRBD1. Germline V CDR1 and CDR2: SGHTA, FQGNSA. The CDR3 has 15 amino acids. The junction had 7 bases not matched to a gene; V was cut back by 1 base and J by 5 bases. The CDR3 DNA is TGTGCCAGCAGCTTAGTCTCTACAGGGGTTACTGAAGCTTTCTTT. This sequence encodes CASSLVSTGVTEAFF.

The gene calls are TRBV5-6 and TRBJ2-7, with TRBD1 matching over 7 bases. J was trimmed by 4 bases and V by 4 bases; bases with no gene match: 8. This CDR3 is 14 amino acids long. From germline, CDR1 is SGHDT and CDR2 YYEEEE. For the CDR3, the DNA is TGTGCCAGCAGCAGGTCCGGGACAGAATACGAGCAGTACTTC. It is translated as CASSRSGTEYEQYF.

A few counts support this clonotype. V gene TRBV7-2 combines with J gene TRBJ1-1, with a tentative D call TRBD1 (5 bases). Deletions cut 4 bases from V and 1 base from J, with 10 bases between. Per germline, CDR1 SGHTA and CDR2 FQGNSA. CDR3 length: 14 residues. CDR3 in amino acids: CASSSGHPNTEAFF. CDR3 DNA: TGTGCCAGCAGCTCCGGACATCCGAACACTGAAGCTTTCTTT.

The gene calls are TRBV2 and TRBJ2-7; 9 positions agree with TRBD2. Per the germline V gene, CDR1 is SNHLY and CDR2 is FYNNEI. The CDR3 loop spans 14 amino acids. V lost 5 bases and J lost 5; bases outside the gene matches: 7. The CDR3 nucleotides are TGTGCCAGCAGTATTAGCGGGGGCCTCCACGAGCAGTACTTC. Its translation is CASSISGGLHEQYF.

This chain connects TRBV7-2 to TRBJ1-1; D not resolved. The V gene's germline CDR1 is SGHTA and CDR2 FQGNSA. The CDR3 covers 16 residues. V dropped 5 bases and J dropped 2 bases, with 18 bases sitting between them. CDR3 in amino acids: CASSAQPHRFNTEAFF. The CDR3 DNA follows: TGTGCCAGCAGCGCCCAGCCACACCGATTCAACACTGAAGCTTTCTTT. The complete variable domain, with remaining parts taken from reference TRBV7-2 and TRBJ1-1, reads GAGVSQSPSNKVTEKGKDVELRCDPISGHTALYWYRQSLGQGLEFLIYFQGNSAPDKSGLPSDRFSAERTGGSVSTLTIQRTQQEDSAVYLCASSAQPHRFNTEAFFGQGTRLTVV.

This clonotype was counted a few times. This chain connects TRBV6-2 or TRBV6-3 to TRBJ2-1; TRBD2 matches 11 bases. Looked up from germline, CDR1 is MNHEY and CDR2 is SVGEGT. The CDR3 covers 15 residues. Trimming cost V 4 bases and J 3 bases; bases outside gene matches: 2. CDR3 sequence: CASSSSGGYYNEQFF. Written as DNA, the CDR3 is TGTGCCAGCAGTTCTAGCGGGGGGTACTACAATGAGCAGTTCTTC.

This clonotype has just a few counts. The V and J genes are TRBV7-8 and TRBJ1-5; D remains unclear. This CDR3 has 12 amino acids. Per the germline V gene, CDR1 is SGHVS and CDR2 is FQNEAQ. The ends were cut back, 5 bases at V and 4 bases at J, with 6 bases in the middle. The CDR3 protein is CASSPVNQPQHF. Written as DNA, the CDR3 is TGTGCCAGCAGCCCCGTAAATCAGCCCCAGCATTTT.

The genes are TRBV12-3 or TRBV12-4 and TRBJ2-2; D not certain. The CDR3 consists of 11 residues. The ends were cut back, 4 bases at V and 8 bases at J, with 5 bases in the middle. CDR3 in amino acids: CASSSIGELFF. CDR3 bases: TGTGCCAGCAGTTCCATAGGGGAGCTGTTTTTT.